These 14 T cell receptor beta chains were all obtained from the same sample, sequenced in a study of blood T cell repertoires in COVID-19. Here immunoSEQ multiplex PCR was the method, and the copy in TCRdb shows in-frame clones only, minus some. The sample has approximately 130,000 clones; 80% to 90% are singletons. Sequencing used peripheral blood. Source of these receptors: a woman in her forties or fifties with acute or convalescent COVID-19.

The chain uses TRBV18 and TRBJ1-6; 9 bases map to TRBD1. CDR3 length: 15 residues. Trimming at V came to 0 bases and at J to 10 bases, leaving 4 bases not matched to a gene. CDR1 and CDR2 from the germline V gene are KGHSH and LQKENI. CDR3 loop: CASSPPGQGSSPLHF. Written as DNA, the CDR3 is TGTGCCAGCTCACCACCGGGACAGGGTAGCTCACCCCTCCACTTT.

The chain joins TRBV12-5 to TRBJ1-2; D ambiguous. The CDR3 contains 16 residues. Germline loops: CDR1 LGHNT, CDR2 FRNRAP. The V gene lost 1 base and the J gene lost 2 bases, with 14 bases spanning the gap. CDR3 residues: CASGLGIGAPNYGYTF. CDR3 DNA: TGTGCTAGTGGTTTGGGGATTGGAGCTCCCAACTATGGCTACACCTTC. Variable domain in full (rest from reference TRBV12-5 and TRBJ1-2): DARVTQTPRHKVTEMGQEVTMRCQPILGHNTVFWYRQTMMQGLELLAYFRNRAPLDDSGMPKDRFSAEMPDATLATLKIQPSEPRDSAVYFCASGLGIGAPNYGYTFGSGTRLTVV.

V gene TRBV7-9 combines with J gene TRBJ1-1; D remains ambiguous. The CDR3 has 15 residues. In germline, CDR1 is SEHNR, CDR2 FQNEAQ (reference sequence). Between the trimmed V and J ends, which lost 6 bases and 0 bases, there was a span of 14 bases. The CDR3 reads CASRTRLVMNTEAFF. The DNA of the CDR3 is TGTGCCAGCAGGACGAGACTCGTAATGAACACTGAAGCTTTCTTT.

This chain links TRBV2 with TRBJ1-1; possible D gene TRBD1, 5 bases. The germline V gene encodes CDR1 SNHLY and CDR2 FYNNEI. The CDR3 has 12 residues. V was trimmed by 6 bases and J by 8 bases, leaving 13 bases between them. The CDR3 DNA sequence: TGTGCCAGCAGGGCCGCAGGGTGGGAAGCTTTCTTT. This gives the protein CASRAAGWEAFF.

The chain couples TRBV3-1 (or the pseudogene TRBV3-2) to TRBJ1-1; 7 bases map to TRBD1. The CDR3 contains 15 residues. After removal of 2 bases from V and 6 bases from J, the junction contained 9 bases not matched to a gene. Germline V lookup: CDR1 LGHDT, CDR2 YNNKEL (reference sequence). The CDR3, as DNA: TGTGCCAGCAGCCAACCGACAGGGCTAAGCGCTGAAGCTTTCTTT. It codes for CASSQPTGLSAEAFF.

The chain combines TRBV29-1 with TRBJ2-7; D is perhaps TRBD2 (5 bases). The CDR3 is made up of 11 amino acids. The germline V and J ends were trimmed by 4 bases and 5 bases, with 9 bases remaining between them. Germline V lookup: CDR1 SQVTM, CDR2 ANQGSEA. The CDR3 nucleotides are TGCAGCGTTGCTAGCTCGGACGAGCAGTACTTC. Translated: CSVASSDEQYF.

The chain couples TRBV30 to TRBJ2-3; the match to TRBD1 covers 9 bases. The V gene's germline CDR1 is GTSNPN and CDR2 SVGIG (reference sequence). Germline trimming cut 5 bases from V and 3 bases from J; bases unmatched to any gene: 6. The CDR3 runs 14 residues. CDR3 bases: TGTGCCTGGTCGCCGGGACAGGGAACAGATACGCAGTATTTT. Translation gives CAWSPGQGTDTQYF.

The chain has TRBV5-1 and TRBJ2-5; 13 bases map to TRBD2. The CDR3 sequence is 16 residues long. V lost 4 bases and J lost 2; bases outside the gene matches: 5. CDR1 is SGHRS and CDR2 is YFSETQ in the germline V gene. The CDR3 sequence is CASSTRTSGGQETQYF. CDR3 DNA sequence: TGCGCCAGCAGCACTAGGACTAGCGGGGGTCAAGAGACCCAGTACTTC.

The genes are TRBV19 and TRBJ2-2; TRBD2 matches 8 bases. Trimming cost V 5 bases and J 3 bases; bases outside gene matches: 11. CDR3 length: 17 amino acids. From germline, CDR1 is LNHDA and CDR2 SQIVND (reference sequence). This CDR3 reads CASSAMRTSRDTGELFF. The CDR3, as DNA: TGTGCCAGTAGTGCAATGAGGACTAGCCGAGACACCGGGGAGCTGTTTTTT.

The rearrangement uses TRBV2 and TRBJ1-2, with D possibly being TRBD1 (5 bases). Germline V gives CDR1 SNHLY, CDR2 FYNNEI. The ends were cut back, 2 bases at V and 0 bases at J, with 10 bases in the middle. This CDR3 is built from 15 residues. As DNA, the CDR3 is TGTGCCAGCAGTGAAATGACAGCCCCTAACTATGGCTACACCTTC. Its translation: CASSEMTAPNYGYTF.

DNA of the CDR3: TGTGCCAGCCCCCAGGGCACAGATACGCAGTATTTT. Translated: CASPQGTDTQYF. The chain joins TRBV2 to TRBJ2-3; D call uncertain. This CDR3 comprises 12 residues. Looked up from germline, CDR1 is SNHLY and CDR2 is FYNNEI. V was clipped by 8 bases and J by 1 base, with 7 bases between them.

V and J are TRBV18 and TRBJ2-7; no reliable D call. This CDR3 has 13 residues. V was shortened by 5 bases and J by 3 bases, with 11 bases between the two germline ends. Germline values: CDR1 KGHSH, CDR2 LQKENI. CDR3: CASSISRLYEQYF. The CDR3, as DNA: TGTGCCAGCTCAATAAGCAGACTCTACGAGCAGTACTTC.

J is TRBJ1-4 and V is TRBV5-1; 7 nucleotides line up with TRBD1. Per the germline V gene, CDR1 is SGHRS and CDR2 is YFSETQ. With 3 bases clipped from V and 8 bases from J, the junction kept 4 bases outside the gene matches. The CDR3 extends over 13 amino acids. DNA of the CDR3: TGCGCCAGCAGCTGGACAGGTGTGGAAAAACTGTTTTTT. Residues: CASSWTGVEKLFF. Combining the CDR3 with reference TRBV5-1 and TRBJ1-4 gives the whole variable domain KAGVTQTPRYLIKTRGQQVTLSCSPISGHRSVSWYQQTPGQGLQFLFEYFSETQRNKGNFPGRFSGRQFSNSRSEMNVSTLELGDSALYLCASSWTGVEKLFFGSGTQLSVL.

This clone was recorded only once. The V gene is TRBV5-1, the J gene TRBJ2-5; D perhaps matches TRBD2 (7 bases). The CDR3 has 16 residues. The V gene lost 6 bases and the J gene lost 1 base, with 19 bases spanning the gap. Germline V gene data show CDR1 as SGHRS and CDR2 as YFSETQ. The CDR3 sequence: CASTPRGGGVQETQYF. The CDR3 nucleotides are TGCGCCAGCACCCCAAGGGGAGGGGGGGTCCAAGAGACCCAGTACTTC.